These 26 T cell receptor beta chains were sequenced from one sample in a study of preoperative IRX-2 immunotherapy in early breast cancer. Only in-frame clones appear in the TCRdb table, and some are missing; sequencing was by immunoSEQ multiplex PCR. The sample lists roughly 27,000 clones; over 75% were seen once. Described treatment: preoperative locoregional IRX-2 cytokine immunotherapy. The specimen was taken from a patient treated with IRX-2 immunotherapy. The receptors stem from a human donor with breast cancer.

V is TRBV5-1 and J is TRBJ1-2; no clear D gene. The germline V and J ends were trimmed by 0 bases and 0 bases, with 9 bases remaining between them. The CDR3 consists of 15 residues. Germline values: CDR1 SGHRS, CDR2 YFSETQ. The CDR3 nucleotides read TGCGCCAGCAGCTTGGGGGTTGTCTCTAACTATGGCTACACCTTC. This translates into CASSLGVVSNYGYTF.

V is TRBV18 and J is TRBJ1-2; TRBD1 agrees at 9 bases. Trimming cost V 6 bases and J 5 bases; bases outside gene matches: 7. From germline, CDR1 is KGHSH and CDR2 LQKENI. The CDR3 contains 14 residues. The CDR3 spells CASSLGTGTYGYTF. In nucleotides, the CDR3 is TGTGCCAGCTCCCTGGGGACAGGGACTTATGGCTACACCTTC.

This clone occurred once. The J gene is TRBJ2-7, the V gene TRBV7-7; TRBD1 agrees at 9 bases. CDR1 SSHAT and CDR2 FNYEAQ come from the germline V gene (reference sequence). This CDR3 region has 14 residues. The junction had 7 bases not matched to a gene; V was cut back by 4 bases and J by 6 bases. CDR3 bases: TGTGCCAGCAGCTCCAACAGGGGGCAGAGCGAGCAGTACTTC. It codes for CASSSNRGQSEQYF.

The chain is built from TRBV7-6 and TRBJ2-1; TRBD2 matches at 7 bases. Germline V gives CDR1 SGHVS, CDR2 FNYEAQ. The CDR3 has 15 amino acids. V was pared by 6 bases and J by 0 bases, with 5 bases of the junction left unmatched. The CDR3, as DNA: TGTGCCAGCAGGCGCGGGGGATACTCCTACAATGAGCAGTTCTTC. It yields the protein CASRRGGYSYNEQFF.

The rearrangement links TRBV11-3 to TRBJ2-2; the match to TRBD2 covers 15 bases. This CDR3 is 17 amino acids long. Unmatched junction bases numbered 3, after V lost 6 bases and J lost 1 base. Germline CDR1 SGHNT, CDR2 YENEEA. In nucleotides, the CDR3 is TGTGCCAGCAGGAAGGGACTAGCGGGAGGGAACACCGGGGAGCTGTTTTTT. Residues: CASRKGLAGGNTGELFF. Looking up the rest from reference TRBV11-3 and TRBJ2-2 gives the full variable domain: EAGVVQSPRYKIIEKKQPVAFWCNPISGHNTLYWYLQNLGQGPELLIRYENEEAVDDSQLPKDRFSAERLKGVDSTLKIQPAELGDSAVYLCASRKGLAGGNTGELFFGEGSRLTVL.

The chain combines TRBV11-3 with TRBJ2-1, with D perhaps TRBD1 (5 bases). The CDR3 is 20 residues long. Trimming cost V 0 bases and J 2 bases, with 23 bases left between them. The V gene's germline CDR1 is SGHNT and CDR2 YENEEA. This CDR3 reads CASSLDFMALGQGPYNEQFF. CDR3 DNA sequence: TGTGCCAGCAGCTTAGATTTTATGGCACTTGGGCAGGGTCCCTACAATGAGCAGTTCTTC.

This clone was counted a few times. This chain joins TRBV11-3 and TRBJ1-1; 8 bases align to TRBD1. V lost 2 bases to trimming and J lost 1 base; unmatched junction nucleotides: 6. The CDR3 length is 16 residues. Germline CDR1 is SGHNT and CDR2 is YENEEA. DNA of the CDR3: TGTGCCAGCAGCTTACGTGGACAGGGATGGAACACTGAAGCTTTCTTT. Translating it yields CASSLRGQGWNTEAFF.

This clone was seen only a few times. The chain employs TRBV28 and TRBJ1-6; 10 positions agree with TRBD1. The CDR3 covers 19 residues. After removal of 5 bases from V and 6 bases from J, the junction contained 16 bases not matched to a gene. Germline V gene lookup returns CDR1 MDHEN and CDR2 SYDVKM. CDR3 protein: CASSRYFTRDRGSNSPLHF. The CDR3 nucleotides are TGTGCCAGCAGTAGATACTTTACCCGGGACAGGGGAAGTAATTCACCCCTCCACTTT.

The chain joins TRBV14 to TRBJ2-5, with D perhaps TRBD1 (6 bases). Germline V gene sequence: CDR1 SGHDN, CDR2 FVKESK. The CDR3 contains 15 residues. Trimming left V 0 bases short and J 5 bases short, with 13 bases between. The CDR3 DNA is TGTGCCAGCAGCCAAGATCATAGGGGGTCTGAGACCCAGTACTTC. It is translated as CASSQDHRGSETQYF.

This chain connects TRBV11-3 to TRBJ2-7, with unresolved D. The CDR3 has 14 amino acids. V was trimmed by 5 bases and J by 3 bases, leaving 14 bases between them. Germline loops: CDR1 SGHNT, CDR2 YENEEA. CDR3 in amino acids: CASSAQRYYYEQYF. In DNA form, the CDR3 reads TGTGCCAGCAGCGCCCAACGATACTACTACGAGCAGTACTTC.

The gene calls are TRBV11-3 and TRBJ2-2, with D tentatively TRBD1 or TRBD2 (5 bases each). Germline CDR1 and CDR2: SGHNT and YENEEA. This CDR3 is 15 amino acids long. V was shortened by 5 bases and J by 4 bases, with 14 bases between the two germline ends. This CDR3 is CASSRNQRGTGELFF. Written as DNA, the CDR3 is TGTGCCAGCAGCCGTAATCAGAGGGGCACCGGGGAGCTGTTTTTT. Drawing the rest from reference TRBV11-3 and TRBJ2-2, the complete variable domain is EAGVVQSPRYKIIEKKQPVAFWCNPISGHNTLYWYLQNLGQGPELLIRYENEEAVDDSQLPKDRFSAERLKGVDSTLKIQPAELGDSAVYLCASSRNQRGTGELFFGEGSRLTVL.

V and J are TRBV5-1 and TRBJ2-7, with D perhaps matching TRBD2 (6 bases). The CDR3 covers 14 residues. V was pared by 1 base and J by 6 bases, with 14 bases between. Germline CDR1 and CDR2: SGHRS and YFSETQ. The CDR3 loop is CASSLTSIEGEQYF. In DNA form, the CDR3 reads TGCGCCAGCAGCTTGACTAGCATCGAAGGCGAGCAGTACTTC. Supplemented by reference TRBV5-1 and TRBJ2-7, the full variable domain reads KAGVTQTPRYLIKTRGQQVTLSCSPISGHRSVSWYQQTPGQGLQFLFEYFSETQRNKGNFPGRFSGRQFSNSRSEMNVSTLELGDSALYLCASSLTSIEGEQYFGPGTRLTVT.

V gene TRBV11-3 combines with J gene TRBJ1-5, with 8 positions matching TRBD1. This CDR3 is 16 amino acids long. After removal of 5 bases from V and 0 bases from J, the junction contained 6 bases not matched to a gene. In germline, CDR1 is SGHNT, CDR2 YENEEA. The CDR3 nucleotides are TGTGCCAGCAGCCTGACAGGGGACCCTAGCAATCAGCCCCAGCATTTT. It translates to CASSLTGDPSNQPQHF.

The chain recombines TRBV30 with TRBJ1-2; no reliable D call. This CDR3 contains 12 residues. CDR1 is GTSNPN, CDR2 SVGIG, per germline (reference sequence). Trimming cost V 7 bases and J 5 bases, with 14 bases left between them. The CDR3 reads CALVPPEYGYTF. CDR3 in DNA: TGTGCCTTGGTTCCGCCGGAGTATGGCTACACCTTC. The variable domain in full, completed from reference TRBV30 and TRBJ1-2, reads SQTIHQWPATLVQPVGSPLSLECTVEGTSNPNLYWYRQAAGRGLQLLFYSVGIGQISSEVPQNLSASRPQDRQFILSSKKLLLSDSGFYLCALVPPEYGYTFGSGTRLTVV.

This clone occurred a few times. This chain links TRBV11-3 with TRBJ1-4, with TRBD1 matching over 9 bases. CDR3 length equals 14 residues. With V trimmed by 4 bases and J by 7 bases, 4 bases remained unmatched. Germline CDR1 is SGHNT and CDR2 is YENEEA. DNA of the CDR3: TGTGCCAGCAGCTCCGGACAGGGGACTGAAAAACTGTTTTTT. The encoded protein is CASSSGQGTEKLFF.

This clone showed up just a few times. The rearrangement uses TRBV14 and TRBJ1-1; D might be TRBD1 (5 bases). V lost 5 bases to trimming and J lost 1 base, with 11 bases between them. CDR1 is SGHDN, CDR2 FVKESK, per germline. The CDR3 covers 14 residues. In nucleotides, the CDR3 is TGTGCCAGCAGCTCGGGACTGCGGAACACTGAAGCTTTCTTT. Protein product: CASSSGLRNTEAFF. The full variable domain, rest sourced from reference TRBV14 and TRBJ1-1, is EAGVTQFPSHSVIEKGQTVTLRCDPISGHDNLYWYRRVMGKEIKFLLHFVKESKQDESGMPNNRFLAERTGGTYSTLKVQPAELEDSGVYFCASSSGLRNTEAFFGQGTRLTVV.

V gene TRBV14 combines with J gene TRBJ2-7; the D gene is possibly TRBD1 (7 bases). CDR1 is SGHDN, CDR2 FVKESK, per germline. The CDR3 consists of 15 residues. V dropped 10 bases and J dropped 2 bases, with 21 bases sitting between them. This CDR3 is CATEQGEAFPYEQYF. CDR3 sequence (DNA): TGTGCCACCGAGCAGGGGGAGGCCTTTCCCTACGAGCAGTACTTC.

The rearrangement joins TRBV6-8 to TRBJ2-7; the D gene is possibly TRBD2 (6 bases). Germline V gives CDR1 MNHGY, CDR2 SAAAGT. Deletions cut 5 bases from V and 2 bases from J, with 10 bases between. CDR3 size: 13 residues. As DNA, the CDR3 is TGTGCCAGCAGTGTGACTAGGGCCTACGAGCAGTACTTC. Amino acid sequence: CASSVTRAYEQYF.

The chain recombines TRBV12-5 with TRBJ1-1; D unclear. This CDR3 comprises 12 residues. Germline V gene data show CDR1 as LGHNT and CDR2 as FRNRAP. Trimming took 5 bases from V and 8 from J, leaving 12 bases between them. CDR3 loop: CASGPSPAEAFF. CDR3 nucleotides: TGTGCTAGTGGTCCCAGCCCAGCGGAAGCTTTCTTT.

The V call is TRBV19, the J call TRBJ1-1, with D tentatively TRBD1 (6 bases). This CDR3 region has 15 residues. With 7 bases removed from V and 6 bases from J, the gap between germline ends came to 21 bases. Per the germline V gene, CDR1 is LNHDA and CDR2 is SQIVND (reference sequence). In DNA, the CDR3 is TGTGCCAGTATCGAGGGGGGGGCTGGAGGCGCTGAAGCTTTCTTT. Residues: CASIEGGAGGAEAFF.

This clone turned up a few times. The identical CDR3 is also encoded by other nucleotide sequences in the sample. V gene TRBV19 combines with J gene TRBJ1-5, with D perhaps matching TRBD1 (5 bases). Trimming pared 3 bases from V and 3 bases from J, leaving 12 bases between. Germline V gene data show CDR1 as LNHDA and CDR2 as SQIVND (reference sequence). CDR3 length equals 15 residues. The CDR3 reads CASSIGGTANQPQHF. In DNA, the CDR3 is TGTGCCAGTAGTATCGGAGGGACCGCCAATCAGCCCCAGCATTTT.

The V and J genes are TRBV19 and TRBJ1-2; the D is unclear. Trimming stripped 5 bases from V and 8 bases from J, with 12 bases between. From germline, CDR1 is LNHDA and CDR2 SQIVND (reference sequence). The CDR3 has 12 residues. CDR3 in amino acids: CASSLPPGGYTF. For the CDR3, the DNA is TGTGCCAGTAGTCTGCCCCCGGGCGGCTACACCTTC.

The V gene is TRBV11-3, the J gene TRBJ2-7; a weak D match, TRBD1 (7 bases). The V and J ends lost 1 base and 9 bases respectively, with 16 bases between them. Germline V gene sequence: CDR1 SGHNT, CDR2 YENEEA. The CDR3 has 14 amino acids. CDR3: CASSLGQGGTVQYF. DNA for the CDR3: TGTGCCAGCAGCTTAGGACAGGGAGGAACTGTGCAGTACTTC.

This CDR3 is CASSRRQNYEQFF. CDR3 DNA sequence: TGTGCCAGCAGCAGACGACAGAACTATGAGCAGTTCTTC. V is TRBV7-8 and J is TRBJ2-1, with D tentatively TRBD1 (5 bases). V lost 5 bases, J lost 8 bases, and 13 bases lay in between. CDR3 length equals 13 residues. The germline V gene encodes CDR1 SGHVS and CDR2 FQNEAQ.

The V call is TRBV11-1, the J call TRBJ2-3; 11 nucleotides agree with TRBD1. V lost 5 bases to trimming and J lost 4 bases; unmatched junction nucleotides: 5. CDR3 length: 15 amino acids. Germline V gives CDR1 SGHAT, CDR2 FQDESV (reference sequence). This CDR3 reads CASSPSGQGADTQYF. The CDR3 DNA is TGTGCCAGCAGCCCATCGGGACAGGGGGCAGATACGCAGTATTTT.

CDR3 coding DNA: TGTGCCAGCAGCTCCCCCCGAGGGGGCGGGGAGCTGTTTTTT. Protein product: CASSSPRGGGELFF. The chain carries TRBV11-3 and TRBJ2-2, with D tentatively TRBD1 (6 bases). V lost 4 bases and J 7 bases, leaving 13 bases between the germline ends. Germline V CDR1 and CDR2: SGHNT, YENEEA. The CDR3 is 14 amino acids.